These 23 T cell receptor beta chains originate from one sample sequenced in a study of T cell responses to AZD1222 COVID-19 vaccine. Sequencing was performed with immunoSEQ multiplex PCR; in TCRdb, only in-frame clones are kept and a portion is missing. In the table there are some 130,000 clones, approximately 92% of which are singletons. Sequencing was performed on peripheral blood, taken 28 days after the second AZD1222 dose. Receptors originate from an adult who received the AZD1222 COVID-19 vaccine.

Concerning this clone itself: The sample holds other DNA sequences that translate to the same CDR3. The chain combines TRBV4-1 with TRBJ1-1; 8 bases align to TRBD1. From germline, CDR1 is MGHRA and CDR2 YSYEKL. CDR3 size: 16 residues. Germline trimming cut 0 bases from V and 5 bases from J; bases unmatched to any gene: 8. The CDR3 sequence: CASSQDSTGGRTEAFF. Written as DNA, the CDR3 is TGCGCCAGCAGCCAAGATAGTACAGGGGGGAGGACTGAAGCTTTCTTT.

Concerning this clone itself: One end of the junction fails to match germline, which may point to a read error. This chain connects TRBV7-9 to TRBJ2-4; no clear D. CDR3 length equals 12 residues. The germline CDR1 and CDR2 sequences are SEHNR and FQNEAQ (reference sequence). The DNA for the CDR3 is TGTGCCAGCAGCTTAGCGTCTGGTGATTGGCACTTC. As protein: CASSLASGDWHF.

The CDR3 protein is CAWRTGRETQYF. The CDR3 coding sequence is TGTGCCTGGAGGACAGGGAGAGAGACCCAGTACTTC. The rearrangement uses TRBV30 and TRBJ2-5; 7 bases match TRBD1. Per the germline V gene, CDR1 is GTSNPN and CDR2 is SVGIG (reference sequence). With 3 bases clipped from V and 4 bases from J, the junction kept 2 bases outside the gene matches. The CDR3 consists of 12 residues.

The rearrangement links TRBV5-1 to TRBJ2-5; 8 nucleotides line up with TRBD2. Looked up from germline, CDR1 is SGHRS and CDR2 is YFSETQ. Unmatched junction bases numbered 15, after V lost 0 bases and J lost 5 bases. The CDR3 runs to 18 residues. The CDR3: CASSLGISGTRGGETQYF. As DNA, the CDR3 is TGCGCCAGCAGCTTGGGAATCTCCGGGACTAGGGGAGGGGAGACCCAGTACTTC.

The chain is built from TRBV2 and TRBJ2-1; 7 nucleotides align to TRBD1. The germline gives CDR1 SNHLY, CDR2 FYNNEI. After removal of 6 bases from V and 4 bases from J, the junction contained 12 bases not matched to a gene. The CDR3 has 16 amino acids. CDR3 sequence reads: CASSADNTGVYNEQFF. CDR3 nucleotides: TGTGCCAGCAGCGCAGATAACACAGGGGTATACAATGAGCAGTTCTTC.

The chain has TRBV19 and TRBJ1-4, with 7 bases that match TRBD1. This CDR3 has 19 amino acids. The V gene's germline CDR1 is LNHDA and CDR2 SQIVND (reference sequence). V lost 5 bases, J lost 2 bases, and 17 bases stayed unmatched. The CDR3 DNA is TGTGCCAGTAGTCAAATTCCGGGACAGTCGTTTTTTACTAATGAAAAACTGTTTTTT. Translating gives CASSQIPGQSFFTNEKLFF.

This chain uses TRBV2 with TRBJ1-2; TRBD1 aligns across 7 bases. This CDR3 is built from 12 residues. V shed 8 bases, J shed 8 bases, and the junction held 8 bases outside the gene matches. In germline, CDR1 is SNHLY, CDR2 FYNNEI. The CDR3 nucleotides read TGTGCCAGCCTGCGGGAGGGGGCCGGCTACACCTTC. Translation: CASLREGAGYTF. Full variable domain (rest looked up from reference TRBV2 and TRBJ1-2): EPEVTQTPSHQVTQMGQEVILRCVPISNHLYFYWYRQILGQKVEFLVSFYNNEISEKSEIFDDQFSVERPDGSNFTLKIRSTKLEDSAMYFCASLREGAGYTFGSGTRLTVV.

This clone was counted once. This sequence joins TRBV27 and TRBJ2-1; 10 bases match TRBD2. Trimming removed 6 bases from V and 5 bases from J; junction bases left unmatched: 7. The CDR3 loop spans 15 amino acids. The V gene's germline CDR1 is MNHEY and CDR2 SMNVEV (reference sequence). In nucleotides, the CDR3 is TGTGCCAGCAGCCTAGCGGGAGAGATAGACAATGAGCAGTTCTTC. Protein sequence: CASSLAGEIDNEQFF.

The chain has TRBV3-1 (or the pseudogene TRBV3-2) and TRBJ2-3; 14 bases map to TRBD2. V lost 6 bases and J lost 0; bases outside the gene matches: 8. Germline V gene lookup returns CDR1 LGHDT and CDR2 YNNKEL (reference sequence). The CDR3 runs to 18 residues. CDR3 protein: CASSLRLAGGSSTDTQYF. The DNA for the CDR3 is TGTGCCAGCAGTCTACGACTAGCGGGGGGGTCAAGCACAGATACGCAGTATTTT.

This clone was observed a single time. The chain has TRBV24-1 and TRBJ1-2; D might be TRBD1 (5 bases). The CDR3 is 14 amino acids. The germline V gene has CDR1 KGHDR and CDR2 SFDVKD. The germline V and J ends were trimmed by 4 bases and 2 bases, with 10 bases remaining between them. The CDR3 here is CATSDPDRNYGYTF. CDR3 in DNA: TGTGCCACCAGTGACCCCGACAGAAACTATGGCTACACCTTC.

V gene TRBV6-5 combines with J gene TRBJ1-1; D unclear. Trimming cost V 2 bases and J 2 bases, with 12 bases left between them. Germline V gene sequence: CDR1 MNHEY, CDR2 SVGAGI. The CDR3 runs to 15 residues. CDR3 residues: CASSYGSTANTEAFF. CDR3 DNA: TGTGCCAGCAGTTACGGTTCAACAGCTAACACTGAAGCTTTCTTT.

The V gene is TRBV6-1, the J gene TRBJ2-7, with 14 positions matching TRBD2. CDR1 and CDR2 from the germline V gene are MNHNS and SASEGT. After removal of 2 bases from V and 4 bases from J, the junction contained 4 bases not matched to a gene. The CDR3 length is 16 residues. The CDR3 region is CASSETGTSGRYEQYV. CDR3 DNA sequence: TGTGCCAGCAGTGAAACCGGGACTAGCGGGAGATACGAGCAGTACGTC.

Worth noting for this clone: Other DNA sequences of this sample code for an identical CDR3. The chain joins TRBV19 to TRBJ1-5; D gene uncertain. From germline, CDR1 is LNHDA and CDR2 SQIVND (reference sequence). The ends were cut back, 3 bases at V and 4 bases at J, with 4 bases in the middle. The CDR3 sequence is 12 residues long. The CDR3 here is CASSIGNQPQHF. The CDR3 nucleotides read TGTGCCAGTAGTATTGGTAATCAGCCCCAGCATTTT.

The CDR3 reads CASSLTTGGSGNTIYF. The DNA of the CDR3 is TGTGCCAGCAGCTTAACGACAGGGGGTAGTGGAAACACCATATATTTT. The chain recombines TRBV11-2 with TRBJ1-3; 9 positions match TRBD1. The ends lost 2 bases at V and 3 bases at J; junction bases unmatched: 5. Germline V gives CDR1 SGHAT, CDR2 FQNNGV. CDR3 size: 16 residues. The full variable domain, completed using reference TRBV11-2 and TRBJ1-3, is EAGVAQSPRYKIIEKRQSVAFWCNPISGHATLYWYQQILGQGPKLLIQFQNNGVVDDSQLPKDRFSAERLKGVDSTLKIQPAKLEDSAVYLCASSLTTGGSGNTIYFGEGSWLTVV.

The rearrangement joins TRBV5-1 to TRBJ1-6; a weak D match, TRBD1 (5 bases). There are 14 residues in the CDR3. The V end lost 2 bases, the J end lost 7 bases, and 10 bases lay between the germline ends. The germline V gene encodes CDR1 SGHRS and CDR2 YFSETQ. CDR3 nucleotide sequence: TGCGCCAGCAGCTTTCAGGGATTGAATTCACCCCTCCACTTT. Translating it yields CASSFQGLNSPLHF.

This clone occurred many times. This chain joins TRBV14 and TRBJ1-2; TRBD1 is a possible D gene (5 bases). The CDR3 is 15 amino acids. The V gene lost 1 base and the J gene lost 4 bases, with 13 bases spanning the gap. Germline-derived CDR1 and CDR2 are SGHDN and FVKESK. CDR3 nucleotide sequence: TGTGCCAGCAGCCAAGGTGCGGGGCATGGCTATGGCTACACCTTC. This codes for CASSQGAGHGYGYTF.

This CDR3 reads CASSLPGGRRRYF. The DNA of the CDR3 is TGTGCCAGCAGCTTACCCGGGGGCCGCCGTCGGTACTTC. The chain links TRBV7-8 to TRBJ2-7; D is tentatively TRBD1 or TRBD2 (6 bases each). The CDR3 consists of 13 residues. Per germline, CDR1 SGHVS and CDR2 FQNEAQ. Trimming removed 2 bases from V and 12 bases from J, with 17 bases in between. Full variable domain (remainder filled in from reference TRBV7-8 and TRBJ2-7): GAGVSQSPRYKVAKRGQDVALRCDPISGHVSLFWYQQALGQGPEFLTYFQNEAQLDKSGLPSDRFFAERPEGSVSTLKIQRTQQEDSAVYLCASSLPGGRRRYFGPGTRLTVT.

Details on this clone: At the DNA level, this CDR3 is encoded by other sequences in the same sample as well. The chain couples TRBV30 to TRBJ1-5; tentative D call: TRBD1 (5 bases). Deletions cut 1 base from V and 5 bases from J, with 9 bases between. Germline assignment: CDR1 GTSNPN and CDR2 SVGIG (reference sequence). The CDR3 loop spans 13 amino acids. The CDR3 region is CAWSGQGDQPQHF. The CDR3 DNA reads TGTGCCTGGAGTGGGCAGGGAGATCAGCCCCAGCATTTT.

The DNA of the CDR3 is TGTGCCAGTAGTGCGGGAAGGACTAGCGGCACAGATACGCAGTATTTT. This gives the protein CASSAGRTSGTDTQYF. The chain employs TRBV19 and TRBJ2-3; TRBD2 matches at 9 bases. This CDR3 comprises 16 residues. Per germline, CDR1 LNHDA and CDR2 SQIVND (reference sequence). V trimming: 5 bases; J trimming: 1 base; junction bases outside the gene matches: 7.

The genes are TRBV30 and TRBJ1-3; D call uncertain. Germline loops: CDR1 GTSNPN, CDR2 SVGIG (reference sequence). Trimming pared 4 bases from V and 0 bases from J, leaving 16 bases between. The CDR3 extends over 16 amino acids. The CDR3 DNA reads TGTGCCTGGATGCGTAACGTCTTGTACTCTGGAAACACCATATATTTT. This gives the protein CAWMRNVLYSGNTIYF.

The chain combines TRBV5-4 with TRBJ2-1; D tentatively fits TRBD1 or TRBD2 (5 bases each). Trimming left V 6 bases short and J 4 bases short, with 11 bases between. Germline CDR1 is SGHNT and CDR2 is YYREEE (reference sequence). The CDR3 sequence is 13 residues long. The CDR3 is CASTSGQYNEQFF. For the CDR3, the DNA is TGTGCCAGCACCTCGGGGCAGTACAATGAGCAGTTCTTC.

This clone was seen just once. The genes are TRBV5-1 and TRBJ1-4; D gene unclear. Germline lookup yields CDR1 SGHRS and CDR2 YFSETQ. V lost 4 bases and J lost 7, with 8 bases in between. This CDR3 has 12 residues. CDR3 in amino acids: CASSATSEKLFF. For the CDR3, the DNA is TGCGCCAGCAGCGCAACGAGTGAAAAACTGTTTTTT.

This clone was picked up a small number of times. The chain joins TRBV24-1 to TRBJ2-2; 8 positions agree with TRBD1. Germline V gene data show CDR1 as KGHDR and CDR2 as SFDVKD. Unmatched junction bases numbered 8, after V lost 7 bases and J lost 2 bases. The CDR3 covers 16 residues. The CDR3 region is CATRPPRGRNTGELFF. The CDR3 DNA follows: TGTGCCACCAGGCCCCCCAGGGGGCGCAACACCGGGGAGCTGTTTTTT.